This T cell receptor (beta chain) was observed in a study of blood T cells in healthy people across ages. The authors drew 7.5 to 10 milliliters of peripheral blood from each donor. The authors ran a second PCR of roughly 7 to 11 cycles using a sample-barcoded 5' primer and a J-beta primer mix. In TCRdb, the 5' RACE reads were re-called with MiXCR into one record per CDR3 protein. Of 700,000 to 850,000 distinct CDR3 sequences listed, about 48% are singletons. Points from the study as a whole: Unknown donor CMV status possibly confounded expanded clonotype changes. Older individuals had lower TCR beta diversity per million T cells (the decline was roughly linear).

The CDR3 is 13 amino acids. V lost 7 bases and J 0 bases, leaving 12 bases between the germline ends. Germline V lookup: CDR1 SQVTM, CDR2 ANQGSEA. Comment on this clonotype: Its cognate antigen is unknown.

The sequencing input was blood. V is TRBV29-1 and J is TRBJ1-1; maybe TRBD1 (5 bases). The sequence derives from a man older than 75 in good health. The DNA of the CDR3 is TGCAGCGCCCATGACAGACTGAACACTGAAGCTTTCTTT. This translates into CSAHDRLNTEAFF.